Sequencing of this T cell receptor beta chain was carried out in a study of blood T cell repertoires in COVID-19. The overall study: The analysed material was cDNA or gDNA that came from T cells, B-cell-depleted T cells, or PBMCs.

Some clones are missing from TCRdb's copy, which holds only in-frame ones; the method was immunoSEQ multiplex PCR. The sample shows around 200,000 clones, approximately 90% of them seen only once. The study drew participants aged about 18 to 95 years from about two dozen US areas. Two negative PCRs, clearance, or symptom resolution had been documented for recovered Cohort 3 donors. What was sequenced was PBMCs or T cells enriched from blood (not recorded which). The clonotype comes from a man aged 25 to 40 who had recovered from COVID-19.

CDR3 sequence: CATSRDPRLAADTQYF. CDR3 DNA: TGTGCCACCAGCAGAGATCCGAGACTAGCGGCAGATACGCAGTATTTT. This chain connects TRBV15 to TRBJ2-3; the match to TRBD2 covers 9 bases. This CDR3 comprises 16 residues. Germline CDR1 LNHNV, CDR2 YYDKDF (reference sequence). V was clipped by 0 bases and J by 4 bases; unmatched bases: 5.